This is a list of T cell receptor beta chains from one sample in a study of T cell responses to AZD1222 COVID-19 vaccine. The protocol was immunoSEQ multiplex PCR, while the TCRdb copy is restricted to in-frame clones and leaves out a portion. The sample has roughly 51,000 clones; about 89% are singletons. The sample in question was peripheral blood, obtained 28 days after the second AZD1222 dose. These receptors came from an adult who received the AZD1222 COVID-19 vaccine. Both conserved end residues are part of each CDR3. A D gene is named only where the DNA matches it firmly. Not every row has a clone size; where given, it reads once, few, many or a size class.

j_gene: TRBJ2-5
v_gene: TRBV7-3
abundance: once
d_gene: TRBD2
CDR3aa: CASSRGSGRGETQYF
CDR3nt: TGTGCCAGCAGCCGGGGTAGCGGGAGAGGAGAGACCCAGTACTTC

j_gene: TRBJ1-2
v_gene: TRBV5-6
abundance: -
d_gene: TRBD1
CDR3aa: CASSKTTGNYGYTF
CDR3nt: TGTGCCAGCAGCAAGACGACAGGGAACTATGGCTACACCTTC

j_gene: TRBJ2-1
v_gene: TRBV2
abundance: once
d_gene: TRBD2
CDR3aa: CASSPRGRTSGANEQFF
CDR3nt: TGTGCCAGCAGTCCCAGAGGGCGGACTAGCGGGGCGAATGAGCAGTTCTTC

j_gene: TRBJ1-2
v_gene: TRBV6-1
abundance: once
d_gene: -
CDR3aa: CASSDFQQTGQGYTF
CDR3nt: TGTGCCAGCAGTGATTTTCAACAGACGGGACAAGGCTACACCTTC

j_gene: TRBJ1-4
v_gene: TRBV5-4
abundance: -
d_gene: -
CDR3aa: CASSLRGSTNEKLFF
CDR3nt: TGTGCCAGCAGCTTAAGAGGGAGTACTAATGAAAAACTGTTTTTT

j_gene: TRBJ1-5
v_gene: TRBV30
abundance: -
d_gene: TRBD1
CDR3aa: CAWGPQLAGGDGQPQHF
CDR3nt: TGTGCCTGGGGCCCACAACTCGCAGGGGGCGACGGCCAGCCCCAGCATTTT

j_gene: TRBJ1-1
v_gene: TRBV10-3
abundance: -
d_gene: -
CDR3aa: CAIRQGNTEAFF
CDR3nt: TGTGCCATCAGACAGGGGAACACTGAAGCTTTCTTT

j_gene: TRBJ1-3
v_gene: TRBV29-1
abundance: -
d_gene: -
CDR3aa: CSVVYWGAASGNTIYF
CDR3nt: TGCAGCGTTGTTTATTGGGGGGCAGCTTCTGGAAACACCATATATTTT

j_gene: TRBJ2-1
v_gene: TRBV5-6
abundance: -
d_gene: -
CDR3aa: CASSLARGRQFF
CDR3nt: TGTGCCAGCAGCTTGGCGCGGGGACGGCAGTTCTTC

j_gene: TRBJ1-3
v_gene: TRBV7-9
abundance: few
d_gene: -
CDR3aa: CASSPQTVGTIYF
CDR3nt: TGTGCCAGCAGCCCCCAGACCGTCGGCACCATATATTTT

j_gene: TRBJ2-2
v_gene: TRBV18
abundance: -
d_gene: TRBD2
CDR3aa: CASSPPGLESGGELFF
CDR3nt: TGTGCCAGCTCACCACCGGGACTAGAGTCGGGCGGGGAGCTGTTTTTT

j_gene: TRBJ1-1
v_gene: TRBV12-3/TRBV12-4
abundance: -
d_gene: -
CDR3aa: CASSPAYTEAFF
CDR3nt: TGTGCCAGCAGTCCCGCGTACACTGAAGCTTTCTTT

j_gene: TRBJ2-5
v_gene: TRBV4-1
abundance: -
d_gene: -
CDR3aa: CASSQGTVEKTQYF
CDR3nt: TGCGCCAGCAGCCAAGGGACGGTTGAGAAGACCCAGTACTTC

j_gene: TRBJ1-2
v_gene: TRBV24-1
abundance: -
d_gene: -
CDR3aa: CATSDDLYGYTF
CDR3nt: TGTGCCACCAGTGATGACCTCTATGGCTACACCTTC

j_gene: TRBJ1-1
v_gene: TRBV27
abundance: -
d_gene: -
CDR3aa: CASSLRGGDTEAFF
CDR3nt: TGTGCCAGCAGTCTCCGGGGGGGCGACACTGAAGCTTTCTTT

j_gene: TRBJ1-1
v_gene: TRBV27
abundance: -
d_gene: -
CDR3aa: CASRNPGPNTEAFF
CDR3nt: TGTGCCAGCAGAAACCCCGGGCCCAACACTGAAGCTTTCTTT

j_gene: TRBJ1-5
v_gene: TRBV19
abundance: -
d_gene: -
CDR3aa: CASRTEYGNQPQHF
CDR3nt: TGTGCCAGTAGGACAGAGTATGGCAATCAGCCCCAGCATTTT

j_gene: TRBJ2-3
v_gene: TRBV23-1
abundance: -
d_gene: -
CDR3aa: CASSQSPRYTDTQYF
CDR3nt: TGCGCCAGCAGTCAATCGCCTAGATACACAGATACGCAGTATTTT

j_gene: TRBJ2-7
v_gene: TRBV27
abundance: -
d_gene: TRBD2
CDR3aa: CASSPLGGSRSYEQYF
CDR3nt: TGTGCCAGCAGTCCGCTTGGCGGGAGTCGTTCCTACGAGCAGTACTTC

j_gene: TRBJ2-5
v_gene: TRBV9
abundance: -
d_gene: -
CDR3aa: CASSPGAGGETQYF
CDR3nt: TGTGCCAGCAGCCCCGGGGCGGGTGGAGAGACCCAGTACTTC

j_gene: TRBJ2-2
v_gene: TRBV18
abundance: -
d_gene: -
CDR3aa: CASSLSTGTATGELFF
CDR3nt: TGTGCCAGCTCACTATCGACAGGCACAGCAACCGGGGAGCTGTTTTTT

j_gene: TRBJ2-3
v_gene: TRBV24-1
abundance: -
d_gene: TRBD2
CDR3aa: CATSALPGVAGYTSTDTQYF
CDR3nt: TGTGCCACCAGTGCCCTACCCGGGGTAGCGGGCTATACTAGCACAGATACGCAGTATTTT

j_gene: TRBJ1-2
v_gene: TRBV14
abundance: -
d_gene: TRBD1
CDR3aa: CASSQAGTGGSGYTF
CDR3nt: TGTGCCAGCAGCCAAGCCGGGACAGGGGGAAGTGGCTACACCTTC

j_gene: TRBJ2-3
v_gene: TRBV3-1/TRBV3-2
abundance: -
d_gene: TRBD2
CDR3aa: CASSQDQREDTQYF
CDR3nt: TGTGCCAGCAGCCAAGATCAGCGGGAGGATACGCAGTATTTT

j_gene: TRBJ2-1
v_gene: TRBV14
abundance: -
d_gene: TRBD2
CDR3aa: CASSPNSGYNEQFF
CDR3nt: TGTGCCAGCAGCCCCAATAGCGGGTACAATGAGCAGTTCTTC

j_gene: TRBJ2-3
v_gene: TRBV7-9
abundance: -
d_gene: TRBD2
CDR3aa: CASSPVVAGETDTQYF
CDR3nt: TGTGCCAGCAGCCCCGTAGTAGCGGGAGAGACAGATACGCAGTATTTT

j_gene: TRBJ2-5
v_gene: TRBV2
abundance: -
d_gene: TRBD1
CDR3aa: CASSQGARETQYF
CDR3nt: TGTGCCAGCAGTCAGGGGGCCCGAGAGACCCAGTACTTC

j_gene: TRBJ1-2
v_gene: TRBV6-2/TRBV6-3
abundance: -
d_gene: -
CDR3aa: CASSAIRTDLNYGYTF
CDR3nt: TGTGCCAGCAGTGCCATCCGGACAGACCTCAACTATGGCTACACCTTC

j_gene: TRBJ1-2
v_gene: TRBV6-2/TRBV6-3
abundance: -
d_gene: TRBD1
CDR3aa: CASSTPGQAPRDGYTF
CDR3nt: TGTGCCAGCAGTACGCCGGGACAGGCTCCCCGAGATGGCTACACCTTC

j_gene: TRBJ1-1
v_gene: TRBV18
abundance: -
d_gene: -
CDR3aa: CASSPSGREAFF
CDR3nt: TGTGCCAGCTCACCATCGGGGCGTGAAGCTTTCTTT

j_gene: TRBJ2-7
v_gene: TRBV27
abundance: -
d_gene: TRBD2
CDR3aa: CASSPGLAGTYEQYF
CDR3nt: TGTGCCAGCAGCCCCGGACTAGCGGGAACCTACGAGCAGTACTTC

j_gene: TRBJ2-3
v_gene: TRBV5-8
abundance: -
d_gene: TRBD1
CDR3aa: CASRFGTALRTDTQYF
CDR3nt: TGTGCCAGCAGGTTTGGGACAGCACTCCGCACAGATACGCAGTATTTT

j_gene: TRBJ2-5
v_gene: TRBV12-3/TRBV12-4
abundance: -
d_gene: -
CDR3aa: CASRPVGPETQYF
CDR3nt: TGTGCCAGCAGGCCCGTTGGGCCGGAGACCCAGTACTTC

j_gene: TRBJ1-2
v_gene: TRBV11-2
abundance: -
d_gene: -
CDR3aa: CASSPYSRVSNYGYTF
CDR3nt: TGTGCCAGCAGCCCCTATTCAAGGGTTTCCAACTATGGCTACACCTTC

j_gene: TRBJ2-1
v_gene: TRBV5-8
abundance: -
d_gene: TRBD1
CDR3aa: CASSIGTGVSYNEQFF
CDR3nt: TGTGCCAGCAGCATTGGGACAGGGGTATCCTACAATGAGCAGTTCTTC

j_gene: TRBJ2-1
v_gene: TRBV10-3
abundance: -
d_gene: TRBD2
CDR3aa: CAILGGTNNNEQFF
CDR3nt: TGTGCCATCCTGGGGGGGACTAACAACAATGAGCAGTTCTTC

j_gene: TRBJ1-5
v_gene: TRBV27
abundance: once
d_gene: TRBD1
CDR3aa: CASSPDRGRQPQHF
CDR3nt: TGTGCCAGCAGTCCAGACAGGGGTCGGCAGCCCCAGCATTTT

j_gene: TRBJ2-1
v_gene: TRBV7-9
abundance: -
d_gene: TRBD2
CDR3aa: CASSGPRLAGDSYNEQFF
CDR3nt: TGTGCCAGCAGCGGTCCTAGACTAGCGGGAGACTCCTACAATGAGCAGTTCTTC

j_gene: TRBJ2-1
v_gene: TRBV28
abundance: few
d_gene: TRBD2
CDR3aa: CASRHPGTSGGLGSYNEQFF
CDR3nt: TGTGCCAGCAGGCACCCAGGGACTAGCGGGGGATTGGGCTCCTACAATGAGCAGTTCTTC

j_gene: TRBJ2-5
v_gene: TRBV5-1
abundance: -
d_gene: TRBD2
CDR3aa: CASSFGLAGGTAETQYF
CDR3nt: TGCGCCAGCAGCTTCGGACTAGCGGGAGGAACGGCAGAGACCCAGTACTTC

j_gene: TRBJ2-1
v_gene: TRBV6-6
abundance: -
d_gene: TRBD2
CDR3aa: CASSGTSVRNEQFF
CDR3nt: TGTGCCAGCAGCGGGACTAGCGTAAGAAATGAGCAGTTCTTC

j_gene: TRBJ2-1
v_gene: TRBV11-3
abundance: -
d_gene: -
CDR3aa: CASSLGDQGGEQFF
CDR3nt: TGTGCCAGCAGCTTAGGGGACCAGGGGGGTGAGCAGTTCTTC

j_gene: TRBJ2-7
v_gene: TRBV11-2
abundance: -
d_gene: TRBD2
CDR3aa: CASSLSTRAGEQYF
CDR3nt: TGTGCCAGCAGCTTATCGACCCGAGCGGGGGAGCAGTACTTC

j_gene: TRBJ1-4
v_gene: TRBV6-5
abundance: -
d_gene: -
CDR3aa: CASSPRRLLNEKLFF
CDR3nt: TGTGCCAGCAGCCCCAGGCGGCTACTGAATGAAAAACTGTTTTTT

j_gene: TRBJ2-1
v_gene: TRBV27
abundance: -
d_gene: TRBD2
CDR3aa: CASSLFSLPSGRAGYEQFF
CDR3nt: TGTGCCAGCAGTTTATTTTCGCTCCCTAGCGGGAGGGCCGGGTATGAGCAGTTCTTC

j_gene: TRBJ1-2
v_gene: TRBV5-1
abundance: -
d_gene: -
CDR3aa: CASSSEGVPRYTF
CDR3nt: TGCGCCAGCAGCTCCGAAGGAGTCCCACGCTACACCTTC

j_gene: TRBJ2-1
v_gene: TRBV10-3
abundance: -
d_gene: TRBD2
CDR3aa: CAISVGGRAGDEQFF
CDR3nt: TGTGCCATCAGTGTCGGCGGGAGGGCCGGGGATGAGCAGTTCTTC

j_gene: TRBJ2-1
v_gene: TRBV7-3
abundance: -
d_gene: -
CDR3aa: CASSREGWPGANEQFF
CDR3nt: TGTGCCAGCAGCCGAGAGGGTTGGCCAGGGGCGAATGAGCAGTTCTTC

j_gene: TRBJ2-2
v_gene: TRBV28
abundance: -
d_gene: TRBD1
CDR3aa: CASSLSGGGTGELFF
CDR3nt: TGTGCCAGCAGTTTATCAGGGGGCGGCACCGGGGAGCTGTTTTTT

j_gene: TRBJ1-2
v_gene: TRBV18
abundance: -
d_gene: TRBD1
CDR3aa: CASSPTDREGLNYGYTF
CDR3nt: TGTGCCAGCTCACCGACGGACAGGGAAGGTTTAAACTATGGCTACACCTTC

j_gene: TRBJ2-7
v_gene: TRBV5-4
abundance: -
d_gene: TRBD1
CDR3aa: CASSFPQGGNYEQYF
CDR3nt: TGTGCCAGCAGCTTCCCACAGGGGGGCAACTACGAGCAGTACTTC

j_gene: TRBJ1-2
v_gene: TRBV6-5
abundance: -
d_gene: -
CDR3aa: CASTRVDSNYGYTF
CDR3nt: TGTGCCAGCACTCGGGTGGACAGCAACTATGGCTACACCTTC

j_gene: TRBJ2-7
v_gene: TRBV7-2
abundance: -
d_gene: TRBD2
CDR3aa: CASSLGLADIYEQYF
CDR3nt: TGTGCCAGCAGCTTAGGACTAGCGGATATCTACGAGCAGTACTTC

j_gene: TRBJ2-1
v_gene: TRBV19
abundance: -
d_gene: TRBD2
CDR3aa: CASSIEAGGPNEQFF
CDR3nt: TGTGCCAGTAGTATAGAAGCGGGAGGGCCCAATGAGCAGTTCTTC

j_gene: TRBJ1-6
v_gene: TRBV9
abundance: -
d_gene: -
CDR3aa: CASSVEDSGGSPLHF
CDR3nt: TGTGCCAGCAGCGTAGAGGACTCAGGAGGTTCACCCCTCCACTTT

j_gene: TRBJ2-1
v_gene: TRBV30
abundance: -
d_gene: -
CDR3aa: CAWSPRDDEQFF
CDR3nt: TGTGCCTGGAGTCCCCGGGACGATGAGCAGTTCTTC

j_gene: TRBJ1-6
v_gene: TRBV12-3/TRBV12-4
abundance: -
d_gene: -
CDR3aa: CASSLDGGSPLHF
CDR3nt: TGTGCCAGCAGCCTAGATGGTGGGTCACCCCTCCACTTT